This T cell receptor (beta chain) was sequenced in a study of T cell changes during pregnancy in multiple sclerosis. Produced via immunoSEQ multiplex PCR; TCRdb's table is partial and in-frame only. The repertoire consists of tens of thousands of clones, with roughly 92% occurring once and the leading ten covering 2% to 2.5%. Trimming at V came to 1 base and at J to 12 bases, leaving 9 bases not matched to a gene. Germline CDR1 and CDR2: GTSNPN and SVGIG (reference sequence). The CDR3 length is 13 residues. The rearrangement joins TRBV30 to TRBJ1-5; 7 nucleotides line up with TRBD1. The origin of this receptor is a female donor in good health, enrolled as a control in a pregnancy study. The source material was peripheral blood, sampled in the second trimester of pregnancy. CDR3 bases: TGTGCCTGGAGTGCAACCCTCAGGGACAGCCAGCATTTT. Its protein is CAWSATLRDSQHF. Using reference TRBV30 and TRBJ1-5 for the parts outside the CDR3, the full variable domain is SQTIHQWPATLVQPVGSPLSLECTVEGTSNPNLYWYRQAAGRGLQLLFYSVGIGQISSEVPQNLSASRPQDRQFILSSKKLLLSDSGFYLCAWSATLRDSQHFGDGTRLSIL.